These 20 T cell receptor beta chains came from one sample sequenced in a study of patients and donors after allogeneic stem cell transplantation. A single record per CDR3 protein comes from TCRdb applying MiXCR to the RT-PCR reads. The sample includes about 72,000 distinct CDR3 sequences, approximately 26% of them seen just once. Sequencing was done on a sample of blood, either unsorted or a sorted T cell fraction (not recorded which). Source of these receptors: a human donor who was either an allogeneic HSCT recipient or a stem cell or donor lymphocyte infusion donor (not recorded which). It is not recorded whose cells these are; they may come from a transplant donor.

A few counts support this clonotype. The chain uses TRBV10-3 and TRBJ2-2; tentative D call: TRBD1 (6 bases). From germline, CDR1 is ENHRY and CDR2 SYGVKD. V was clipped by 8 bases and J by 0 bases, with 7 bases between them. The length of the CDR3 is 13 residues. This CDR3 reads CAIGGPNTGELFF. In nucleotides, the CDR3 is TGTGCCATCGGGGGCCCGAACACCGGGGAGCTGTTTTTT.

This clonotype was seen a few times. This rearrangement joins TRBV18 to TRBJ1-1, with D possibly TRBD1 on 6 matching bases. The CDR3 is 16 amino acids. Trimming removed 6 bases at V and 5 bases at J, with 22 bases between. Germline loops: CDR1 KGHSH, CDR2 LQKENI. This chain's CDR3 is CASSPRQAPLETEAFF. CDR3 DNA sequence: TGTGCCAGCTCGCCGAGACAGGCCCCATTAGAGACTGAAGCTTTCTTT. Based on the CDR3 plus reference TRBV18 and TRBJ1-1, the full variable domain is NAGVMQNPRHLVRRRGQEARLRCSPMKGHSHVYWYRQLPEEGLKFMVYLQKENIIDESGMPKERFSAEFPKEGPSILRIQQVVRGDSAAYFCASSPRQAPLETEAFFGQGTRLTVV.

As concerns this clonotype: The germline gene is not matched at one end of the junction; a read error may be the cause. The genes are TRBV20-1 and TRBJ1-2; tentatively, D is TRBD1 (5 bases). Germline V lookup: CDR1 DFQATT, CDR2 SNEGSKA (reference sequence). This CDR3 is 12 amino acids long. The CDR3 loop reads CSATGENYGYTF. The CDR3 coding sequence is TGCAGCGCTACGGGGGAGAACTATGGCTACACCTTC.

This clonotype has at least ten counts. The chain recombines TRBV20-1 with TRBJ2-4; tentatively, D is TRBD2 (5 bases). The CDR3 runs to 16 residues. Germline V gives CDR1 DFQATT, CDR2 SNEGSKA (reference sequence). V shed 0 bases and J shed 1 base, with 13 bases lying between them. The CDR3 DNA is TGCAGTGCTAGAGATCTGTGGCAGCGGGCCAAAAACATTCAGTACTTC. Translating gives CSARDLWQRAKNIQYF.

This rearrangement joins TRBV5-1 to TRBJ1-1, with D possibly matching TRBD1 (6 bases). Trimming left V 1 base short and J 1 base short, with 11 bases between. Germline V gene lookup returns CDR1 SGHRS and CDR2 YFSETQ. The CDR3 contains 15 residues. The CDR3 DNA sequence: TGCGCCAGCAGCTTGCCGGGGGCGAGGAACACTGAAGCTTTCTTT. Protein product: CASSLPGARNTEAFF.

This clonotype appeared many times. The J gene is TRBJ1-5, the V gene TRBV2; no reliable D call. From germline, CDR1 is SNHLY and CDR2 FYNNEI. V was cut by 7 bases and J by 0 bases, with 16 bases left in between. The CDR3 spans 16 residues. CDR3 region: CASTPEMAVSNQPQHF. The CDR3 coding sequence is TGTGCCAGCACCCCGGAGATGGCCGTTAGCAATCAGCCCCAGCATTTT.

The V call is TRBV7-2, the J call TRBJ1-2; D gene ambiguous. V gave up 5 bases and J gave up 5 bases, with 12 bases separating them. Germline V gene lookup returns CDR1 SGHTA and CDR2 FQGNSA. The CDR3 consists of 13 residues. In nucleotides, the CDR3 is TGTGCCAGCAGCCCGTCCCGGACGTATGGCTACACCTTC. It encodes CASSPSRTYGYTF.

The V gene is TRBV12-3 or TRBV12-4, the J gene TRBJ2-3, with no clear D. This CDR3 region has 14 residues. V gave up 3 bases and J gave up 0 bases, with 7 bases separating them. CDR3 sequence reads: CASSFYTSTDTQYF. Written as DNA, the CDR3 is TGTGCCAGCAGTTTTTATACTAGCACAGATACGCAGTATTTT.

V gene TRBV5-1 combines with J gene TRBJ1-1; D not certain. CDR3 length: 12 residues. Trimming removed 1 base from V and 3 bases from J, with 4 bases in between. In germline, CDR1 is SGHRS, CDR2 YFSETQ. This chain's CDR3 is CASSLMDTEAFF. The CDR3, as DNA: TGCGCCAGCAGCTTGATGGACACTGAAGCTTTCTTT.

The chain employs TRBV7-9 and TRBJ2-2; D not certain. This CDR3 is built from 16 residues. CDR1 is SEHNR and CDR2 is FQNEAQ in the germline V gene (reference sequence). V lost 4 bases, J lost 6 bases, and 18 bases lay in between. CDR3 coding DNA: TGTGCCAGCAGCTACTTTTCGGGCCTAAGCGCCGGGGAGCTGTTTTTT. It is translated as CASSYFSGLSAGELFF. Variable domain in full (rest from reference TRBV7-9 and TRBJ2-2): DTGVSQNPRHKITKRGQNVTFRCDPISEHNRLYWYRQTLGQGPEFLTYFQNEAQLEKSRLLSDRFSAERPKGSFSTLEIQRTEQGDSAMYLCASSYFSGLSAGELFFGEGSRLTVL.

V is TRBV12-3 or TRBV12-4 and J is TRBJ2-1; D unclear. V was clipped by 6 bases and J by 8 bases, with 11 bases between them. This CDR3 has 12 residues. The CDR3 nucleotides are TGTGCCAGCAGACAGAGAACGGATGAGCAGTTCTTC. It codes for CASRQRTDEQFF.

This chain uses TRBV30 with TRBJ2-6; D is undetermined. Trimming removed 4 bases at V and 0 bases at J, with 25 bases between. The CDR3 extends over 20 amino acids. Germline CDR1 is GTSNPN and CDR2 is SVGIG (reference sequence). The CDR3 spells CAWKGLSIVSSGSGANVLTF. The CDR3 DNA reads TGTGCCTGGAAAGGCCTTTCGATAGTAAGCTCTGGCTCTGGGGCCAACGTCCTGACTTTC.

This clonotype turned up a few times. The chain couples TRBV11-2 to TRBJ2-3; D is undetermined. The CDR3 is 16 amino acids. With 5 bases removed from V and 4 bases from J, the gap between germline ends came to 19 bases. CDR1 is SGHAT, CDR2 FQNNGV, per germline. The CDR3 loop reads CASSHPLGAWSDTQYF. The CDR3 DNA follows: TGTGCCAGCAGCCATCCGCTGGGCGCCTGGTCAGATACGCAGTATTTT.

This clonotype was counted between two and nine times. The genes are TRBV4-1 and TRBJ1-1; TRBD1 might be the D (5 bases). CDR1 and CDR2 (germline): MGHRA, YSYEKL. CDR3 length: 18 amino acids. The V gene lost 0 bases and the J gene lost 0 bases, with 17 bases spanning the gap. The chain's CDR3 is CASSQDPTEADMNTEAFF. CDR3 sequence (DNA): TGCGCCAGCAGCCAAGATCCGACAGAGGCGGACATGAACACTGAAGCTTTCTTT.

The J gene is TRBJ1-1, the V gene TRBV6-2 or TRBV6-3; tentatively, D is TRBD1 (6 bases). The germline gives CDR1 MNHEY, CDR2 SVGEGT. V was shortened by 2 bases and J by 0 bases, with 16 bases between the two germline ends. The CDR3 loop spans 17 amino acids. The CDR3 DNA reads TGTGCCAGCAGTTACACCCCAGGGGAGGGGATGAACACTGAAGCTTTCTTT. This codes for CASSYTPGEGMNTEAFF.

The rearrangement joins TRBV12-3 or TRBV12-4 to TRBJ1-2; no reliable D call. The CDR3 contains 13 residues. Trimming shortened V by 6 bases and J by 0 bases, and 8 bases separated the two germline ends. DNA for the CDR3: TGTGCCAGCAGCCCAGCTCCTAACTATGGCTACACCTTC. Its protein is CASSPAPNYGYTF.

This clonotype was recorded a few times. This chain connects TRBV27 to TRBJ2-5, with D perhaps TRBD1 (5 bases). Germline values: CDR1 MNHEY, CDR2 SMNVEV (reference sequence). The ends were cut back, 5 bases at V and 4 bases at J, with 17 bases in the middle. The CDR3 consists of 15 residues. CDR3 residues: CASSIYEGHRETQYF. CDR3 sequence (DNA): TGTGCCAGCAGTATTTATGAAGGACATAGAGAGACCCAGTACTTC.

The genes are TRBV29-1 and TRBJ1-2; TRBD1 might be the D (6 bases). Between the trimmed V and J ends, which lost 5 bases and 7 bases, there was a span of 17 bases. The CDR3 spans 13 residues. Germline V CDR1 and CDR2: SQVTM, ANQGSEA. CDR3 amino acids: CSVTQGESGGYTF. CDR3 coding DNA: TGCAGCGTTACACAGGGTGAAAGTGGTGGCTACACCTTC.

This chain joins TRBV6-6 and TRBJ1-2; D remains unclear. The CDR3 spans 12 residues. The germline V gene encodes CDR1 MNHNY and CDR2 SVGAGI (reference sequence). Trimming took 0 bases from V and 6 from J, leaving 5 bases between them. The CDR3 DNA sequence: TGTGCCAGCAGTTACTCGAGTGATGGCTACACCTTC. It is translated as CASSYSSDGYTF.

The chain has TRBV5-1 and TRBJ1-6; TRBD1 aligns across 9 bases. Germline loops: CDR1 SGHRS, CDR2 YFSETQ. The J segment lost 10 bases and the V segment lost 0 bases, leaving 5 bases of the junction unmatched. CDR3 length: 15 residues. The CDR3 reads CASSLGDRAGSPLHF. CDR3 nucleotides: TGCGCCAGCAGCTTGGGGGACAGGGCAGGCTCACCCCTCCACTTT.